The T cell receptor beta chain described here comes from a study of PD-L1 blockade in urothelial cancer (dated by TCRdb to about 2017). About the full investigation: Every patient began therapy in the mid-2010s and was given atezolizumab 1,200 mg intravenously every 3 weeks. About nine tenths of the roughly 30 patients were males with bladder-origin urothelial cancer, and about 65% of the roughly 29 reported a prior smoking history. An ECOG performance status of 0 or 1 was recorded for the patients, and 0 to 3 prior chemotherapy regimens had been received by the patients. Blood samples were analyzed at two time points: 3 weeks after treatment start (second dose) and 6 weeks after treatment start. Blood samples gave median yields of about 150,000 T cells and over 80,000 unique TCRs, along with a median clonality of approximately 0.08. Somatic, immune and clinical correlates of response to PD-L1 blockade with atezolizumab in urothelial cancer were the focus of an exploratory multi-omic analysis. Pretreatment tumor samples, along with matched peripheral blood collected serially before and after atezolizumab treatment, underwent TCR sequencing. Durable clinical benefit was defined as a progression-free survival longer than 6 months, and TCR features were additionally tested against progression-free survival and overall survival. In the same patients, pretreatment tumors underwent whole exome sequencing and RNA sequencing in addition to TCR sequencing. Durable clinical benefit was achieved by nine patients but not by the remaining 20. Pretreatment blood TCR-seq was available for about 30 patients, at least one posttreatment blood collection was obtained for around 25 patients, and tumor TCR-seq was available for around 25 patients. General findings and caveats noted by the study authors: Improved progression-free and overall survival was found to be associated with pretreatment peripheral blood TCR clonality below the median. Because of the small sample size (n ≈ 31) and the many exploratory analyses performed, the results are intended to be regarded as hypothesis-generating. Among patients with durable benefit, tumor-associated TCR clones showed greater expansion in peripheral blood 3 weeks after treatment started (n ≈ 20, p = 0.022).

Taken from cysteine to phenylalanine, the CDR3 has 13 residues. The only DNA kept is the CDR3, 39 bases in frame from the first base. CDR1 and CDR2, looked up from the germline V gene, are SQVTM and ANQGSEA. V is cut back by 4 bases and J by 2 bases, with 0 bases in the junction unmatched. In regard to this clone: No antigen is known for it. Within one base of it there is no much larger clone, and no base qualities were kept.

The cohort comprised around 30 patients with locally advanced or metastatic urothelial carcinoma treated at Memorial Sloan Kettering on a trial protocol. Peripheral blood mononuclear cells were collected from each patient pretreatment and during treatment, giving between 1 and 8 total time points per patient. The Qiagen DNeasy Blood extraction kit was used to purify genomic DNA from total PBMCs and tumor samples. Collected pretreatment and during treatment, PBMCs were isolated and stored as previously described. Synthetic TCR analog templates were spiked into each PCR so that absolute template abundance could be estimated from read counts. Using the immunoSEQ assay, TCRbeta CDR3 regions were amplified from genomic DNA with bias-controlled V and J gene primers. Sequencing of rearranged TCRbeta segments was done at approximately 20X coverage. The source study handled its data this way. Sequencing errors were corrected by clustering, and CDR3s were annotated against IMGT so that V, D and J genes could be assigned. Downstream analyses used only productive TCRbeta rearrangements, leaving out any out-of-frame or stop-codon sequences. To compute clonality, Shannon entropy was normalized by the log of the number of unique productive sequences and then subtracted from one. Clones differing between time points or between blood and tumor were identified using Fisher's exact test with Benjamini-Hochberg correction, with an adjusted p below 0.01 applied as the threshold. TCRdb mirrors the immuneACCESS table, restricted to in-frame sequences. Some clones are absent from its copies; in checked studies, under half trace to an unresolved V gene, and the reason for the others is unknown. D and trimming come from the DNA, and the V and J calls and clone size come from that table. Present in this sample are about 45,000 clones, approximately 89% of which were seen just once. The top ten clones comprise 3.9% of the sample.

This sequence uses TRBV29-1 and TRBJ2-1; TRBD1 aligns with 9 central bases. The input for sequencing was PBMCs, taken around atezolizumab (anti-PD-L1) treatment. This TCR was sampled from an older man with urothelial cancer. The nucleotide sequence is given as TGCAGCGTTGGGACAGGGGCCTACAATGAGCAGTTCTTC. Translated, this gives CSVGTGAYNEQFF.